Following are 10 T cell receptor beta chains from one sample sequenced in a study of neurological immune-mediated disorders. TCRdb reprocessed the 5' RACE reads with MiXCR, giving one entry per CDR3 protein. This sample yields about 38,000 distinct CDR3 sequences, of which roughly 4.8% are seen a single time; approximately 8.7% belongs to the top ten. Sequencing input: CD4+ T cells from blood. These receptor sequences come from a man younger than 35 in good health.

This clonotype was seen many times. This chain connects TRBV4-2 to TRBJ1-2; 7 bases fit TRBD1. V lost 1 base and J lost 3; bases outside the gene matches: 5. The V gene's germline CDR1 is LGHNA and CDR2 YNFKEQ. The CDR3 is 15 amino acids. The CDR3 sequence is CASSQVGGMDYGYTF. The CDR3 nucleotides read TGTGCCAGCAGCCAAGTAGGGGGCATGGACTATGGCTACACCTTC.

This clonotype was seen more than once but under ten times. V is TRBV18 and J is TRBJ2-3, with 11 bases that match TRBD2. CDR3 size: 17 residues. Trimming took 0 bases from V and 4 from J; bases not matched to a gene: 6. The germline CDR1 and CDR2 sequences are KGHSH and LQKENI. The CDR3 reads CASSPPFSGGAPDTQYF. CDR3 sequence (DNA): TGTGCCAGCTCACCACCGTTTAGCGGGGGGGCACCAGATACGCAGTATTTT.

This clonotype was found many times. The genes are TRBV7-2 and TRBJ2-1; 9 bases align to TRBD2. This CDR3 has 17 amino acids. The V gene's germline CDR1 is SGHTA and CDR2 FQGNSA. The J segment lost 5 bases and the V segment lost 1 base, leaving 9 bases of the junction unmatched. The CDR3 DNA is TGTGCCAGCAGCTTAGGGTTTGTTAGCGGGGGCAACAATGAGCAGTTCTTC. Amino acids: CASSLGFVSGGNNEQFF.

This clonotype was recorded at least ten times. This rearrangement joins TRBV14 to TRBJ1-5, with D possibly being TRBD1 (5 bases). The V and J ends lost 4 bases and 5 bases respectively, with 15 bases between them. The V gene's germline CDR1 is SGHDN and CDR2 FVKESK. The CDR3 consists of 15 residues. In nucleotides, the CDR3 is TGTGCCAGCAGCCCCGGAGGGGCCCCCCATCAGCCCCAGCATTTT. It codes for CASSPGGAPHQPQHF.

This clonotype was seen at least ten times. V gene TRBV7-2 combines with J gene TRBJ2-3; D might be TRBD1 or TRBD2, each matching 6 bases. The germline gives CDR1 SGHTA, CDR2 FQGNSA. This CDR3 region has 14 residues. V lost 2 bases and J lost 8, with 14 bases in between. The CDR3 region is CASSLTQGGPTQYF. The CDR3 coding sequence is TGTGCCAGCAGCTTAACCCAAGGGGGGCCTACGCAGTATTTT. Filled out from reference TRBV7-2 and TRBJ2-3, the complete variable domain reads GAGVSQSPSNKVTEKGKDVELRCDPISGHTALYWYRQSLGQGLEFLIYFQGNSAPDKSGLPSDRFSAERTGGSVSTLTIQRTQQEDSAVYLCASSLTQGGPTQYFGPGTRLTVL.

This clonotype showed up many times. The chain joins TRBV9 to TRBJ1-6; D remains unclear. Germline values: CDR1 SGDLS, CDR2 YYNGEE. The CDR3 has 13 residues. Trimming left V 0 bases short and J 9 bases short, with 7 bases between. The CDR3 region has the DNA TGTGCCAGCAGCGTAGAGATGGGTTCACCCCTCCACTTT. Residues: CASSVEMGSPLHF. Full variable domain (outside the CDR3, taken from reference TRBV9 and TRBJ1-6): DSGVTQTPKHLITATGQRVTLRCSPRSGDLSVYWYQQSLDQGLQFLIQYYNGEERAKGNILERFSAQQFPDLHSELNLSSLELGDSALYFCASSVEMGSPLHFGNGTRLTVT.

This clonotype was seen repeatedly, ten times or more. The genes are TRBV10-3 and TRBJ1-1; D call uncertain. Per the germline V gene, CDR1 is ENHRY and CDR2 is SYGVKD. V was shortened by 10 bases and J by 4 bases, with 13 bases between the two germline ends. The CDR3 covers 12 residues. The CDR3 coding sequence is TGTGCCACCCTTCGTAGTATCACTGAAGCTTTCTTT. Residues: CATLRSITEAFF.

The rearrangement links TRBV12-3 or TRBV12-4 to TRBJ1-2, with D possibly matching TRBD1 (5 bases). The CDR3 runs to 13 residues. V lost 1 base and J 7 bases, leaving 10 bases between the germline ends. CDR3: CASSLVTGVGYTF. CDR3 sequence (DNA): TGTGCCAGCAGTTTAGTAACGGGGGTTGGCTACACCTTC.

This clonotype has at least ten counts. The J gene is TRBJ2-1, the V gene TRBV6-6; weak D call: TRBD1 (5 bases). CDR1 MNHNY and CDR2 SVGAGI come from the germline V gene (reference sequence). This CDR3 has 17 amino acids. V gave up 2 bases and J gave up 2 bases, with 16 bases separating them. CDR3 in amino acids: CASSYVRVHGTYNEQFF. The CDR3 DNA sequence: TGTGCCAGCAGTTACGTCAGGGTCCACGGCACCTACAATGAGCAGTTCTTC.

This clonotype has at least ten counts. The chain uses TRBV5-5 and TRBJ2-5; tentatively, D is TRBD1 (6 bases). This CDR3 contains 15 residues. The germline V gene has CDR1 SGHKS and CDR2 YYEKEE (reference sequence). Deletions cut 2 bases from V and 4 bases from J, with 15 bases between. The CDR3 region is CASSFESGVGETQYF. The CDR3 nucleotides are TGTGCCAGCAGCTTCGAGTCAGGGGTCGGAGAGACCCAGTACTTC.